This TCR beta chain is from a study of T cell responses to AZD1222 COVID-19 vaccine. About this clone itself: Its antigen is unknown.

Findings and caveats of the study: Dominant at 160-218 and 743-854, vaccine-associated CD4 TCRs also spanned spike.

Sequencing used immunoSEQ multiplex PCR; TCRdb keeps in-frame clones, though not all of them. The sample holds 130,000 to 150,000 clones, 90% to 95% seen once. The sample here was peripheral blood, taken on day 0 of MenACWY control vaccination. The sequence was obtained from an adult in good health.

Here the CDR3 reads CAWSVTGAWTEAFF. In nucleotides, the CDR3 is TGTGCCTGGAGTGTAACAGGTGCTTGGACTGAAGCTTTCTTT. This chain joins TRBV30 and TRBJ1-1; the D gene is possibly TRBD1 (5 bases). The germline V gene encodes CDR1 GTSNPN and CDR2 SVGIG (reference sequence). The CDR3 runs 14 residues. V was shortened by 0 bases and J by 5 bases, with 13 bases between the two germline ends.